Below, 13 T cell receptor beta chains from the same sample are listed, as sequenced in a study of T-cell memory formation after mild COVID-19. MiXCR was run by TCRdb on the 5' RACE reads, yielding one entry per CDR3 protein. The sample shows more than 450,000 distinct CDR3 sequences, about a sixth of them seen only once. Specimen: PBMCs or a T cell subset sorted from them (not recorded which). These receptors were collected from an adult woman who had mild COVID-19 (a few samples of this study predate the infection). Cell type and time point are not known.

This clonotype was counted many times. The chain links TRBV12-3 or TRBV12-4 to TRBJ1-3, with D possibly being TRBD1 (6 bases). Deletions cut 6 bases from V and 1 base from J, with 13 bases between. The CDR3 is 15 amino acids. This chain's CDR3 is CASSASQGSGNTIYF. CDR3 DNA: TGTGCCAGCAGCGCCTCACAGGGATCTGGAAACACCATATATTTT.

This clonotype was seen a handful of times. The chain is built from TRBV18 and TRBJ2-5; D possibly corresponds to TRBD1 (6 bases). Germline V CDR1 and CDR2: KGHSH, LQKENI. V was pared by 4 bases and J by 3 bases, with 9 bases between. The CDR3 extends over 13 amino acids. The CDR3 coding sequence is TGTGCCAGCTCACTGGACAGTAAAGAGACCCAGTACTTC. Residues: CASSLDSKETQYF.

In its sample, this clonotype was seen a few times. The chain carries TRBV5-1 and TRBJ2-7, with TRBD1 identical over 7 bases. In germline, CDR1 is SGHRS, CDR2 YFSETQ. This CDR3 region has 13 residues. The V segment lost 3 bases and the J segment 3 bases; nucleotides outside the gene matches: 3. CDR3 coding DNA: TGCGCCAGCAGCTACGACAGGGACTACGAGCAGTACTTC. This sequence encodes CASSYDRDYEQYF.

This clonotype turned up a few times. The chain employs TRBV18 and TRBJ1-1, with D tentatively TRBD1 (5 bases). The CDR3 is 13 amino acids. Between the trimmed V and J ends, which lost 4 bases and 9 bases, there was a span of 15 bases. Germline assignment: CDR1 KGHSH and CDR2 LQKENI. DNA of the CDR3: TGTGCCAGCTCACGGCTCCGGGACGAAAAAGCTTTCTTT. It codes for CASSRLRDEKAFF.

This clonotype came up many times. The genes are TRBV7-8 and TRBJ2-1; 7 bases align to TRBD2. Per the germline V gene, CDR1 is SGHVS and CDR2 is FQNEAQ. This CDR3 is 14 amino acids long. V shed 2 bases, J shed 10 bases, and the junction held 8 bases outside the gene matches. CDR3 protein: CASSLREARFEQFF. The CDR3 coding sequence is TGTGCCAGCAGCTTACGGGAGGCGAGATTCGAGCAGTTCTTC.

This clonotype turned up a few times. V gene TRBV12-3 or TRBV12-4 combines with J gene TRBJ1-4; no clear D gene. Trimming shortened V by 8 bases and J by 8 bases, and 15 bases separated the two germline ends. The CDR3 contains 13 residues. CDR3 sequence: CASGDLAEEKLFF. The CDR3 DNA is TGTGCCAGCGGAGACCTAGCGGAAGAAAAACTGTTTTTT.

The chain has TRBV4-1 and TRBJ2-7, with D maybe TRBD1 (6 bases). CDR3 length: 13 amino acids. Trimming left V 2 bases short and J 2 bases short, with 7 bases between. Germline CDR1 MGHRA, CDR2 YSYEKL. CDR3 residues: CASSQRQAYEQYF. CDR3 nucleotide sequence: TGCGCCAGCAGCCAAAGACAGGCCTACGAGCAGTACTTC.

This clonotype appeared a few times. The genes are TRBV30 and TRBJ1-5; the D is unclear. The CDR3 totals 14 residues. Trimming left V 2 bases short and J 4 bases short, with 12 bases between. Germline V CDR1 and CDR2: GTSNPN, SVGIG (reference sequence). The CDR3: CAWSRVLLNQPQHF. DNA of the CDR3: TGTGCCTGGAGTAGGGTCCTATTAAATCAGCCCCAGCATTTT.

CDR3 coding DNA: TGTGCCAGCAGTTTAACAGGGGCCGAAGGGGAGACCCAGTACTTC. Amino acid sequence: CASSLTGAEGETQYF. This rearrangement joins TRBV6-5 to TRBJ2-5; 7 bases match TRBD1. The junction had 10 bases not matched to a gene; V was cut back by 4 bases and J by 5 bases. This CDR3 is built from 15 residues. The germline gives CDR1 MNHEY, CDR2 SVGAGI.

This clonotype has more than one count but fewer than ten. V usage is TRBV18 and J usage is TRBJ2-3; TRBD2 aligns across 9 bases. Germline V lookup: CDR1 KGHSH, CDR2 LQKENI. The CDR3 has 17 residues. V was clipped by 0 bases and J by 2 bases; unmatched bases: 6. The CDR3 DNA reads TGTGCCAGCTCACCACCTGGTAGCGGGGGAACCACAGATACGCAGTATTTT. This translates into CASSPPGSGGTTDTQYF.

The V gene is TRBV6-5, the J gene TRBJ2-7; 14 nucleotides match TRBD2. The CDR3 spans 15 residues. Germline V gene sequence: CDR1 MNHEY, CDR2 SVGAGI. V lost 6 bases, J lost 2 bases, and 3 bases stayed unmatched. As DNA, the CDR3 is TGTGCCAGCAGGGGACTAGCGGGAGTCCCCTACGAGCAGTACTTC. Encoded protein: CASRGLAGVPYEQYF.

The genes are TRBV4-2 and TRBJ1-2; a possible D gene is TRBD1 (5 bases). Between the trimmed V and J ends, which lost 3 bases and 3 bases, there was a span of 14 bases. Per the germline V gene, CDR1 is LGHNA and CDR2 is YNFKEQ. The CDR3 length is 15 residues. The CDR3 nucleotides are TGTGCCAGCAGCCACGGGGCCTCTGGGGACTATGGCTACACCTTC. This gives the protein CASSHGASGDYGYTF.

The V call is TRBV23-1, the J call TRBJ2-7; perhaps TRBD2 as D (6 bases). Being an ORF, TRBV23-1 has a function that is uncertain. Trimming took 1 base from V and 2 from J, leaving 12 bases between them. This CDR3 is 15 amino acids long. CDR3 sequence reads: CASSQLRGGPYEQYF. The CDR3 nucleotides are TGCGCCAGCAGTCAATTACGGGGAGGCCCCTACGAGCAGTACTTC.